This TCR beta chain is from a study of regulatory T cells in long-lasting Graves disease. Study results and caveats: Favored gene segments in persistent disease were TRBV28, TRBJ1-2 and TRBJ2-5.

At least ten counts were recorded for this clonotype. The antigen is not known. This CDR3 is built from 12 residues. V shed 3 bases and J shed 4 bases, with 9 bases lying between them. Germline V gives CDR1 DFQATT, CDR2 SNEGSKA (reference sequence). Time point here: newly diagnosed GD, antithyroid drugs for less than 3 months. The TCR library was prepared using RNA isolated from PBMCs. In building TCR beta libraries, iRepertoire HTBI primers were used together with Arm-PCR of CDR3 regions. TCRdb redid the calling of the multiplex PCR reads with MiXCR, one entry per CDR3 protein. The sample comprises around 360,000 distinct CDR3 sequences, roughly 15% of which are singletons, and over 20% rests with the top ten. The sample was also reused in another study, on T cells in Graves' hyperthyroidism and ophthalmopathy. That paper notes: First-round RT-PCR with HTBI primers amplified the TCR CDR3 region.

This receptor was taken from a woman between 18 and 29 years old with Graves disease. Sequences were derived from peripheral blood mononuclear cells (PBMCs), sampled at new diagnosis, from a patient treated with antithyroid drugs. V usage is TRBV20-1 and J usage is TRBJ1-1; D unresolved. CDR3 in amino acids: CSASPGSTEAFF. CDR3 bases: TGCAGTGCTAGTCCAGGCTCCACTGAAGCTTTCTTT.